This TCR beta chain was profiled in a study of OX40 agonist ivuxolimab in advanced cancers. For the study at large: With a range of roughly 20 to 80, age averaged approximately 55 years, and around 80% were male.

Study-level findings and limits: CD8+ T cells were the subset that, on average, had more expanded clones than CD4+. At 0.1-3.0 mg/kg, partial responders had clonal expansion among the lowest observed.

Profiling relied on immunoSEQ multiplex PCR, and the TCRdb table lists in-frame clones only, not all of them. The data show some 150,000 clones, with roughly 91% seen just once and approximately 0.93% held by the top ten. About this clone itself: Its specificity is unknown.

Samples were taken at baseline and on day 1 of cycles 4 and 7. In germline, CDR1 is KGHSH, CDR2 LQKENI. J was trimmed by 3 bases and V by 3 bases; bases with no gene match: 2. The CDR3 covers 14 residues. The chain carries TRBV18 and TRBJ2-3; TRBD1 matches 8 bases. This clonotype was sampled from an adult with an advanced solid tumor such as melanoma, head and neck, liver or kidney cancer. Here the sequenced sample was CD4+ or CD8+ T cells sorted from blood, taken in a trial of the OX40 agonist ivuxolimab. The CDR3 bases are TGTGCCAGCTCACCGGACAGGGCGACAGATACGCAGTATTTT. Translating gives CASSPDRATDTQYF.